This TCR beta chain was identified during a study of PD-1 blockade in classical Hodgkin lymphoma (dated by TCRdb to about 2020). Describing the broader study: Nivolumab dosing was 3 mg/kg intravenously every 2 weeks, continuing until either disease progression or unacceptable toxicity. The study used TCR beta sequencing and CyTOF to define a peripheral blood immune signature of response to PD-1 blockade in classical Hodgkin lymphoma.

V gives up 2 bases and J gives up 5 bases, and the segment between their germline ends measures 13 bases. The germline V gene yields SGHRS for CDR1 and YFSETQ for CDR2. The CDR3 spans 14 residues, from the cysteine through the phenylalanine. Just CDR3 DNA is preserved here, 42 bases in frame from base 1. This sample's time point label indicates: cycle 4 day 1 (C4D1), after 6 weeks of nivolumab. All trial patients had relapsed after autologous stem cell transplantation, with cohorts A, B and C differing in prior brentuximab vedotin exposure. The trial cohort comprised fewer than 65 patients with relapsed/refractory classical Hodgkin lymphoma whose best overall responses were complete response, partial response or progressive disease. Single-agent nivolumab was administered to trial patients in the multi-cohort phase II CheckMate 205 trial. An independent review committee assessed best overall response by applying the 2007 International Working Group response criteria. Trial PBMCs were collected just before the start of nivolumab (C1D1) and during therapy at cycle 2 day 1 and cycle 4 day 1. After peripheral blood was drawn into 8 mL Vacutainer Cell Preparation Tubes, PBMCs were isolated by centrifugation and then cryopreserved.

Genomic DNA was isolated using the Qiagen DNeasy kit from unsorted PBMCs as well as from negatively selected CD4+ and CD8+ fractions. TCR beta CDR3 regions were subjected to amplification by immunoSEQ multiplex PCR with primers that anneal to V and J segments. A synthetic immune receptor repertoire was used to minimize amplification bias, and any residual bias was removed computationally once sequencing was done. Processing in the source paper ran as follows. Custom Python scripts were used to quantify repertoire diversity as the Shannon entropy index. Unsorted, CD4+ and CD8+ repertoires were analyzed separately, except in combined analyses where CD4+ and CD8+ sequences were merged in silico. A clone was considered expanded if an increase in frequency of at least 2-fold after treatment relative to C1D1 was found, and a pseudocount of 0.5 was applied to clones undetected at baseline. Singleton clones were defined as clones with 0 or 1 copy at C1D1, and non-singleton clones were defined as clones with 2 or more copies. Clones expanded in unsorted samples were annotated as CD4+, CD8+ or unknown by matching protein sequences in sorted samples from the same patient. Wilcoxon tests were applied to paired samples to test diversity changes from C1D1 to C4D1. The table was pulled from immuneACCESS by TCRdb, which kept in-frame rearrangements only. Such tables lose some clones; where checked, under half of the loss comes from unresolved V genes, and the rest has no known cause. V and J calls and clone size come straight from that table; D and trimming were deduced from the DNA. The sample table holds around 40,000 clones, of which over 70% were seen once. The ten largest clones represent around 9.5% of the sample.

Summary of the overall study and its limitations: Trial patients with a complete response had baseline diversity similar to that of newly diagnosed patients, while partial responders and progressors had significantly lower diversity. Only a single clinical trial cohort was studied, and what caused the repertoire differences, possibly disease activity or prior therapy, remained undefined. Newly diagnosed patients were reported to have lower baseline TCR diversity than healthy donors, and relapsed/refractory patients were reported to have lower baseline TCR diversity still. CD4+ but not CD8+ TCR diversity rose significantly by C4D1 (p=0.0027 vs p=0.16), most apparent in complete responders (p=0.02). Lower diversity was observed in patients in whom nivolumab was started less than 1 year after ASCT, and these patients were excluded from later analyses so that confounding by immune reconstitution would be avoided.

This clone was detected a few times. What antigen it recognizes has not been identified. No per-base quality is available; no much larger clone lies one base away. The rearranged segments are TRBV5-1 and TRBJ2-5, with no confident D gene call. This clonotype was sampled from a human donor with classical Hodgkin lymphoma. The material was peripheral blood mononuclear cells (PBMCs), obtained before the fourth cycle of nivolumab. The CDR3 protein: CASSFGRLAETQYF. The bases are TGCGCCAGCAGCTTCGGGCGCCTTGCGGAGACCCAGTACTTC.